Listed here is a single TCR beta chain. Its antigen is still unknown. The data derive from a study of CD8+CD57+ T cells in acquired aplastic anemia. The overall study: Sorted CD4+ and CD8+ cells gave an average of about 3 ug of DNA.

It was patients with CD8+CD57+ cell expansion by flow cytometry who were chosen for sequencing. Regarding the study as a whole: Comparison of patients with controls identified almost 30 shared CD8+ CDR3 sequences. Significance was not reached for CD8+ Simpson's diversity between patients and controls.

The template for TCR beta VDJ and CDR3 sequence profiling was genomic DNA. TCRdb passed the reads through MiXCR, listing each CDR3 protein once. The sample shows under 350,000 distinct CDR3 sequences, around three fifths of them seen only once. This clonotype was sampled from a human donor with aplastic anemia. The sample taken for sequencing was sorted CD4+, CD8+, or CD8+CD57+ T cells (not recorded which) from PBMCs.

The CDR3 DNA reads as TGCAGCGTTGTATCCTTGCGGGGCCACACCTTC. It encodes CSVVSLRGHTF. This chain connects TRBV29-1 to TRBJ1-2, with D possibly matching TRBD1 (5 bases). The CDR3 has 11 residues. Germline CDR1 and CDR2: SQVTM and ANQGSEA. Trimming took off 4 bases at V and 12 bases at J, with 15 bases between the two ends.